This is a list of T cell receptor beta chains from one sample in a study of blood T cell repertoires in COVID-19. The assay was immunoSEQ multiplex PCR, and TCRdb's table has in-frame clones only and misses some. Here the sample spans fewer than 80,000 clones, approximately 79% being singletons. Sequencing used peripheral blood. Receptors originate from an elderly woman with active or convalescent COVID-19. CDR3s include the opening cysteine and the closing phenylalanine or tryptophan. The D gene is left open where the match is weak. Where a row states a size, it is once, few, many or the class of an expanded clone; other rows omit it.

CDR3aa | CDR3nt | abundance | d_gene | j_gene | v_gene
CASSLVGGKLFF | TGTGCCAGCAGTTTAGTGGGAGGGAAACTGTTTTTT | NA | NA | TRBJ1-4 | TRBV28
CASSFVGQGRFF | TGTGCCAGCAGTTTTGTTGGACAGGGAAGGTTCTTC | once | TRBD1 | TRBJ2-1 | TRBV12-3/TRBV12-4
CASSVQRVNSPLHF | TGTGCCAGCAGCGTCCAGAGGGTGAATTCACCCCTCCACTTT | NA | NA | TRBJ1-6 | TRBV9
CSAPGGLEAFF | TGCAGTGCTCCGGGGGGCTTGGAAGCTTTCTTT | NA | NA | TRBJ1-1 | TRBV20-1
CASSQGHKAGTYEQYF | TGCGCCAGCAGCCAAGGTCATAAAGCGGGTACCTACGAGCAGTACTTC | NA | NA | TRBJ2-7 | TRBV4-3
CASAVGVAGFQETQYF | TGTGCCAGCGCCGTAGGAGTAGCGGGGTTCCAAGAGACCCAGTACTTC | NA | TRBD2 | TRBJ2-5 | TRBV27
CAWSVGQINTEAFF | TGTGCCTGGAGTGTAGGACAGATTAACACTGAAGCTTTCTTT | NA | NA | TRBJ1-1 | TRBV30
CASSNTGAANYGYTF | TGTGCCAGTAGTAATACAGGGGCGGCAAACTATGGCTACACCTTC | NA | TRBD1 | TRBJ1-2 | TRBV19
CASSHLPSGGAEDTQYF | TGCGCCAGCAGCCACCTTCCGAGCGGGGGGGCCGAAGATACGCAGTATTTT | NA | TRBD2 | TRBJ2-3 | TRBV4-1
CASSLGGVGGEQYF | TGTGCCAGCAGCTTAGGGGGCGTAGGGGGCGAGCAGTACTTC | NA | NA | TRBJ2-7 | TRBV7-2
CAGAKQIGGLETQYF | TGTGCTGGGGCAAAGCAAATCGGGGGTTTGGAGACCCAGTACTTC | NA | NA | TRBJ2-5 | TRBV12-5
CASSRAGGATDTQYF | TGTGCCAGCTCACGGGCAGGGGGCGCCACAGATACGCAGTATTTT | NA | TRBD1 | TRBJ2-3 | TRBV18
CASSPQGLGETQYF | TGTGCCAGCAGCCCCCAGGGGCTGGGGGAGACCCAGTACTTC | NA | NA | TRBJ2-5 | TRBV7-3
CASSLDSGQGLGEQYF | TGTGCCAGCAGCTTAGATTCGGGACAGGGCCTCGGCGAGCAGTACTTC | once | TRBD1 | TRBJ2-7 | TRBV11-3
CASSFPGLAYNEQFF | TGTGCCAGCAGTTTCCCGGGACTAGCGTACAATGAGCAGTTCTTC | NA | TRBD2 | TRBJ2-1 | TRBV6-2/TRBV6-3
CAISESREQGPNTEAFF | TGTGCCATCAGTGAGTCGAGAGAACAGGGACCGAACACTGAAGCTTTCTTT | NA | NA | TRBJ1-1 | TRBV10-3
CASSTRLGTDTQYF | TGTGCCAGTAGTACCCGACTAGGCACAGATACGCAGTATTTT | once | NA | TRBJ2-3 | TRBV19
CSASWTEGYGYTF | TGCAGTGCTAGTTGGACAGAGGGGTATGGCTACACCTTC | NA | NA | TRBJ1-2 | TRBV20-1
CASSKPRPGLAGLLAKNIQYF | TGTGCCAGTAGTAAACCAAGACCGGGACTAGCGGGACTACTAGCCAAAAACATTCAGTACTTC | NA | TRBD2 | TRBJ2-4 | TRBV19
CASSSSGTSVNEQFF | TGTGCCAGCAGCTCCTCCGGGACTAGCGTCAATGAGCAGTTCTTC | once | TRBD2 | TRBJ2-1 | TRBV11-2
CASSREQGKTANYGYTF | TGTGCCAGCAGCCGAGAGCAGGGGAAGACGGCTAACTATGGCTACACCTTC | NA | NA | TRBJ1-2 | TRBV7-7
CASSARSRNSPLHF | TGTGCCAGCAGTGCCCGGAGTAGGAATTCACCCCTCCACTTT | few | NA | TRBJ1-6 | TRBV6-4
CASSIFGTALSEQFF | TGTGCCAGCAGCATTTTCGGGACAGCACTTTCCGAGCAGTTCTTC | NA | TRBD1 | TRBJ2-1 | TRBV7-2
CASSIGVVDTQYF | TGCGCCAGCAGCATCGGAGTAGTAGATACGCAGTATTTT | once | NA | TRBJ2-3 | TRBV5-1
CASSPSVSGGAFF | TGTGCCAGCAGCCCCTCGGTGAGTGGTGGAGCTTTCTTT | few | NA | TRBJ1-1 | TRBV11-2
CASSFRQGQIPYF | TGTGCCAGCAGTTTCCGACAGGGACAGATTCCGTACTTC | few | TRBD1 | TRBJ2-7 | TRBV12-3/TRBV12-4
CSAHSGSEGSSYEQYF | TGCAGCGCCCATAGCGGGAGTGAGGGTTCCTCCTACGAGCAGTACTTC | NA | TRBD2 | TRBJ2-7 | TRBV29-1